The rows below give T cell receptor beta chains drawn from one sample of a study of T cell responses to AZD1222 COVID-19 vaccine. Sequencing used immunoSEQ multiplex PCR; TCRdb keeps in-frame clones, though not all of them. This table holds some 120,000 clones, about 88% found once. The sequenced sample was peripheral blood, obtained on day 0 of AZD1222 vaccination. The source of these receptors is an adult in good health. The CDR3 runs from the conserved cysteine through the conserved F or W. The order of the fields is CDR3 protein, CDR3 DNA, V gene, D gene, J gene, clone size. D genes are given only for firm matches. Size is omitted from some rows. Given values are once, few, many or a class for expanded clones.

CDR3 protein: CASSPSDKQGTQYF; CDR3 DNA: TGTGCCAGCAGCCCTTCGGACAAACAAGGGACCCAGTACTTC; V gene: TRBV5-6; D gene: -; J gene: TRBJ2-5; clone size: -
CDR3 protein: CASSDWGAYEKLFF; CDR3 DNA: TGTGCCAGCAGTGATTGGGGGGCTTATGAAAAACTGTTTTTT; V gene: TRBV6-1; D gene: -; J gene: TRBJ1-4; clone size: -
CDR3 protein: CASSPLDRGRFYEQYF; CDR3 DNA: TGTGCCAGCAGTCCCCTGGACAGGGGGCGATTCTACGAGCAGTACTTC; V gene: TRBV27; D gene: TRBD1; J gene: TRBJ2-7; clone size: -
CDR3 protein: CASSFGRSTDTQYF; CDR3 DNA: TGTGCCAGCAGCTTCGGACGGAGCACAGATACGCAGTATTTT; V gene: TRBV7-2; D gene: -; J gene: TRBJ2-3; clone size: -
CDR3 protein: CASSIGGAWDHTEAFF; CDR3 DNA: TGTGCCAGTAGTATAGGCGGGGCTTGGGATCACACTGAAGCTTTCTTT; V gene: TRBV19; D gene: -; J gene: TRBJ1-1; clone size: -
CDR3 protein: CASSPSAEGSQPQHF; CDR3 DNA: TGTGCCAGCAGTCCGTCCGCAGAGGGGTCTCAGCCCCAGCATTTT; V gene: TRBV27; D gene: -; J gene: TRBJ1-5; clone size: -
CDR3 protein: CASSLIAGAGTEAFF; CDR3 DNA: TGTGCCAGCAGTTTAATCGCAGGGGCGGGCACTGAAGCTTTCTTT; V gene: TRBV27; D gene: -; J gene: TRBJ1-1; clone size: few
CDR3 protein: CAIRQVLGNTIYF; CDR3 DNA: TGTGCCATAAGACAGGTGTTGGGAAACACCATATATTTT; V gene: TRBV10-3; D gene: -; J gene: TRBJ1-3; clone size: once
CDR3 protein: CASSLPFAQGPRNNEQFF; CDR3 DNA: TGTGCCAGCAGCTTACCGTTCGCGCAGGGGCCGCGTAACAATGAGCAGTTCTTC; V gene: TRBV7-9; D gene: -; J gene: TRBJ2-1; clone size: -
CDR3 protein: CSALDSDTQYF; CDR3 DNA: TGCAGTGCTCTTGATTCAGATACGCAGTATTTT; V gene: TRBV20-1; D gene: -; J gene: TRBJ2-3; clone size: -
CDR3 protein: CASSQRVASGANVLTF; CDR3 DNA: TGTGCCAGCAGCCAGCGGGTCGCCTCTGGGGCCAACGTCCTGACTTTC; V gene: TRBV3-1/TRBV3-2; D gene: -; J gene: TRBJ2-6; clone size: -
CDR3 protein: CASSFGPDREKLFF; CDR3 DNA: TGTGCCAGCAGCTTTGGTCCCGACAGAGAAAAACTGTTTTTT; V gene: TRBV11-1; D gene: -; J gene: TRBJ1-4; clone size: -
CDR3 protein: CASSAVSRNGNTIYF; CDR3 DNA: TGTGCCAGTAGTGCCGTCAGCCGTAATGGAAACACCATATATTTT; V gene: TRBV19; D gene: -; J gene: TRBJ1-3; clone size: -
CDR3 protein: CASSKRGQDTEAFF; CDR3 DNA: TGTGCCAGCAGCAAGCGGGGGCAGGACACTGAAGCTTTCTTT; V gene: TRBV9; D gene: -; J gene: TRBJ1-1; clone size: -
CDR3 protein: CASRPRVGFIGYTF; CDR3 DNA: TGTGCCAGCAGGCCGAGGGTGGGGTTTATCGGCTACACCTTC; V gene: TRBV6-4; D gene: -; J gene: TRBJ1-2; clone size: -
CDR3 protein: CAWSVSGPRGYTF; CDR3 DNA: TGTGCCTGGAGTGTATCAGGCCCGAGGGGCTACACCTTC; V gene: TRBV30; D gene: -; J gene: TRBJ1-2; clone size: few
CDR3 protein: CASSLGGEIEAFF; CDR3 DNA: TGCGCCAGCAGCTTGGGGGGAGAAATAGAAGCTTTCTTT; V gene: TRBV5-1; D gene: -; J gene: TRBJ1-1; clone size: -
CDR3 protein: CAWSGALAGTEAFF; CDR3 DNA: TGTGCCTGGAGTGGGGCTCTTGCGGGGACTGAAGCTTTCTTT; V gene: TRBV30; D gene: -; J gene: TRBJ1-1; clone size: few
CDR3 protein: CASSSPSGYNEQFF; CDR3 DNA: TGTGCCAGCAGCTCTCCTAGCGGTTACAATGAGCAGTTCTTC; V gene: TRBV5-4; D gene: TRBD2; J gene: TRBJ2-1; clone size: few
CDR3 protein: CAIALGSPLHF; CDR3 DNA: TGTGCCATCGCTCTAGGTTCACCCCTCCACTTT; V gene: TRBV10-3; D gene: -; J gene: TRBJ1-6; clone size: -
CDR3 protein: CASSERGQGRGNTEAFF; CDR3 DNA: TGTGCCAGCAGTGAAAGGGGACAGGGTAGGGGCAACACTGAAGCTTTCTTT; V gene: TRBV6-1; D gene: TRBD1; J gene: TRBJ1-1; clone size: -
CDR3 protein: CASSLLGTGGNQPQHF; CDR3 DNA: TGTGCCAGCAGTTTGCTCGGGACAGGGGGCAATCAGCCCCAGCATTTT; V gene: TRBV28; D gene: TRBD1; J gene: TRBJ1-5; clone size: once
CDR3 protein: CASCFTDYTGELFF; CDR3 DNA: TGTGCCTCATGTTTCACTGACTACACCGGGGAGCTGTTTTTT; V gene: TRBV24-1; D gene: -; J gene: TRBJ2-2; clone size: -
CDR3 protein: CASSTTESVYTGELFF; CDR3 DNA: TGTGCCAGCAGTACCACAGAAAGCGTTTACACCGGGGAGCTGTTTTTT; V gene: TRBV9; D gene: -; J gene: TRBJ2-2; clone size: -
CDR3 protein: CASSGQTYNEQFF; CDR3 DNA: TGTGCCAGCAGCGGACAGACCTACAATGAGCAGTTCTTC; V gene: TRBV5-5; D gene: -; J gene: TRBJ2-1; clone size: -
CDR3 protein: CASRAAPDRVHSPLHF; CDR3 DNA: TGTGCCAGCAGGGCGGCTCCAGACAGGGTCCATTCACCCCTCCACTTT; V gene: TRBV27; D gene: TRBD1; J gene: TRBJ1-6; clone size: -
CDR3 protein: CASSLGERAEQFF; CDR3 DNA: TGTGCCAGCAGCTTAGGAGAGCGGGCCGAGCAGTTCTTC; V gene: TRBV7-2; D gene: -; J gene: TRBJ2-1; clone size: -
CDR3 protein: CASSLGQGDGYTF; CDR3 DNA: TGTGCCAGCAGCTTAGGACAGGGGGACGGCTACACCTTC; V gene: TRBV7-9; D gene: TRBD1; J gene: TRBJ1-2; clone size: -
CDR3 protein: CASSLWGGSKIAKNIQYF; CDR3 DNA: TGTGCCAGCAGTTTGTGGGGAGGGAGTAAGATAGCCAAAAACATTCAGTACTTC; V gene: TRBV28; D gene: TRBD2; J gene: TRBJ2-4; clone size: -
CDR3 protein: CASSLLYGSGGDTQYF; CDR3 DNA: TGTGCCAGCAGCTTACTCTACGGTAGCGGGGGAGATACGCAGTATTTT; V gene: TRBV7-2; D gene: TRBD2; J gene: TRBJ2-3; clone size: -
CDR3 protein: CAWTGSSGNTIYF; CDR3 DNA: TGTGCCTGGACAGGCAGCTCTGGAAACACCATATATTTT; V gene: TRBV30; D gene: -; J gene: TRBJ1-3; clone size: -
CDR3 protein: CASSWGTGGDNQPQHF; CDR3 DNA: TGTGCCAGCAGTTGGGGGACAGGGGGGGATAATCAGCCCCAGCATTTT; V gene: TRBV6-5; D gene: TRBD1; J gene: TRBJ1-5; clone size: -
CDR3 protein: CASSRGLGGWGEQYF; CDR3 DNA: TGTGCCAGCAGCCGAGGCCTCGGGGGCTGGGGGGAGCAGTACTTC; V gene: TRBV11-2; D gene: -; J gene: TRBJ2-7; clone size: once
CDR3 protein: CASSPTSFVGNEQFF; CDR3 DNA: TGTGCCAGCAGTCCCACTAGTTTTGTTGGCAATGAGCAGTTCTTC; V gene: TRBV28; D gene: -; J gene: TRBJ2-1; clone size: few
CDR3 protein: CAISEGLEQYF; CDR3 DNA: TGTGCCATCAGTGAGGGTCTCGAGCAGTACTTC; V gene: TRBV10-3; D gene: -; J gene: TRBJ2-7; clone size: -
CDR3 protein: CASSPGANTEAFF; CDR3 DNA: TGTGCCAGCAGCCCGGGCGCGAACACTGAAGCTTTCTTT; V gene: TRBV11-2; D gene: -; J gene: TRBJ1-1; clone size: -
CDR3 protein: CSARSYEQYF; CDR3 DNA: TGCAGTGCTAGATCCTACGAGCAGTACTTC; V gene: TRBV20-1; D gene: -; J gene: TRBJ2-7; clone size: -
CDR3 protein: CASSPSAGELFF; CDR3 DNA: TGTGCCAGCAGCCCTAGCGCCGGGGAGCTGTTTTTT; V gene: TRBV7-8; D gene: -; J gene: TRBJ2-2; clone size: -
CDR3 protein: CSVGAYTDTQYF; CDR3 DNA: TGCAGCGTAGGGGCTTACACAGATACGCAGTATTTT; V gene: TRBV29-1; D gene: -; J gene: TRBJ2-3; clone size: few
CDR3 protein: CASSPPGTAGVMGSPLHF; CDR3 DNA: TGTGCCAGCAGCCCCCCCGGTACGGCCGGCGTTATGGGGTCACCCCTCCACTTT; V gene: TRBV7-9; D gene: -; J gene: TRBJ1-6; clone size: once
CDR3 protein: CASSKGEFAQFPGGYTF; CDR3 DNA: TGTGCCAGCAGCAAAGGGGAGTTTGCTCAGTTTCCGGGTGGCTACACCTTC; V gene: TRBV3-1/TRBV3-2; D gene: -; J gene: TRBJ1-2; clone size: -
CDR3 protein: CASSRVHLQGPNTEAFF; CDR3 DNA: TGTGCCAGCAGCCGAGTACATCTACAGGGACCGAACACTGAAGCTTTCTTT; V gene: TRBV3-1/TRBV3-2; D gene: -; J gene: TRBJ1-1; clone size: -
CDR3 protein: CASSYRVGNYGYTF; CDR3 DNA: TGTGCCAGCAGTTACCGGGTGGGGAACTATGGCTACACCTTC; V gene: TRBV6-5; D gene: -; J gene: TRBJ1-2; clone size: -
CDR3 protein: CASSLEGGSGGYTF; CDR3 DNA: TGCGCCAGCAGCTTGGAAGGGGGTAGTGGTGGCTACACCTTC; V gene: TRBV5-1; D gene: -; J gene: TRBJ1-2; clone size: -